These 8 T cell receptor beta chains originate from one sample sequenced in a study of spatial heterogeneity in lung cancer. Time point meaning: sample taken at primary tumor resection. No cell sorting; template was whole RNA from tumor, lung tissue or PBMC. TCRdb ran MiXCR on the 5' RACE reads and lists one entry per CDR3 protein. The repertoire consists of several thousand distinct CDR3 sequences, with approximately 4% occurring once and the leading ten covering approximately 23%. Sequenced material: normal lung tissue next to the tumor, taken at surgery. The origin of the receptors is a female donor with early-stage non-small cell lung cancer.

This clonotype was counted many times. Since the library was made to target alpha chains, this beta chain is a stray read and its abundance is not meaningful. The CDR3 protein is CASSLVQGFGYGYTF. The DNA of the CDR3 is TGTGCCAGCAGCTTGGTACAGGGGTTCGGCTATGGCTACACCTTC. The chain uses TRBV7-2 and TRBJ1-2; 7 nucleotides match TRBD1. Germline V gene lookup returns CDR1 SGHTA and CDR2 FQGNSA. This CDR3 is 15 amino acids long. J lost 4 bases, V lost 3 bases, and 8 bases had no gene match.

The table lists this clonotype with many counts. Within a library made for alpha chains, this beta chain is off target, and its count is uninformative. The chain has TRBV5-1 and TRBJ2-1; the D gene is possibly TRBD1 (6 bases). V lost 0 bases to trimming and J lost 5 bases, with 6 bases between them. This CDR3 contains 13 residues. CDR1 SGHRS and CDR2 YFSETQ come from the germline V gene. CDR3 sequence (DNA): TGCGCCAGCAGCTTGGGACAGGACAATGAGCAGTTCTTC. Translation: CASSLGQDNEQFF.

This clonotype was counted many times. A library made for alpha chains picked up this beta chain off target, so its size means little. The V gene is TRBV7-2, the J gene TRBJ2-2; TRBD2 matches at 15 bases. Germline assignment: CDR1 SGHTA and CDR2 FQGNSA. Losses at the gene ends were 5 bases for V and 3 bases for J; bases not matched to a gene: 4. This CDR3 contains 17 residues. CDR3 loop: CASSDGLAGGYTGELFF. The CDR3 DNA reads as TGTGCCAGCAGCGACGGACTAGCGGGGGGGTACACCGGGGAGCTGTTTTTT.

By sample fraction, this clonotype is medium-sized (0.01 to 0.1%). The library was designed around alpha chains, so this beta chain is a stray read whose abundance carries little weight. The chain has TRBV11-1 and TRBJ1-1; weak D call: TRBD1 (5 bases). V shed 5 bases and J shed 6 bases, with 22 bases lying between them. This CDR3 spans 16 amino acids. Germline V gene lookup returns CDR1 SGHAT and CDR2 FQDESV (reference sequence). CDR3 bases: TGTGCCAGCAGCCCAGCCAGGGTCTCGGGAGTCGCTGAAGCTTTCTTT. Protein product: CASSPARVSGVAEAFF.

By proportion, this clonotype is medium-sized. In a library made to pick up alpha chains, this beta chain is a stray read with a size that means little. The chain carries TRBV7-8 and TRBJ1-5; 9 nucleotides line up with TRBD1. J lost 4 bases, V lost 1 base, and 2 bases had no gene match. Per germline, CDR1 SGHVS and CDR2 FQNEAQ. The CDR3 is 15 amino acids. The CDR3 loop is CASSLVGTGNQPQHF. The CDR3 DNA reads TGTGCCAGCAGCTTAGTAGGGACAGGGAATCAGCCCCAGCATTTT.

The sample holds many counts of this clonotype. Little can be read into the size of this beta chain, an off-target read in a library designed for alpha chains. The V and J genes are TRBV30 and TRBJ2-2; 8 positions match TRBD1. This CDR3 contains 16 residues. The J segment lost 5 bases and the V segment lost 0 bases, leaving 8 bases of the junction unmatched. Looked up from germline, CDR1 is GTSNPN and CDR2 is SVGIG (reference sequence). The CDR3, as DNA: TGTGCCTGGAGTGTAAGAGGCAGGGGGCGAACCGGGGAGCTGTTTTTT. It is translated as CAWSVRGRGRTGELFF.

This clonotype was picked up many times. The size of this beta chain means little, since it is a stray read in a library made for alpha chains. The chain combines TRBV10-3 with TRBJ2-7; TRBD2 matches 7 bases. The CDR3 is 14 residues long. Trimming took 0 bases from V and 5 from J; bases not matched to a gene: 4. Germline CDR1 reads ENHRY; CDR2 reads SYGVKD. The CDR3 bases are TGTGCCATCAGTGAGTCTGGGGGGGTGAACGAGCAGTACTTC. Its protein is CAISESGGVNEQYF.

In this sample, this clonotype is medium-sized (0.01 to 0.1%). With the library built for alpha chains, this beta chain is off target and its frequency is not meaningful. The chain combines TRBV11-2 with TRBJ2-2; 7 bases fit TRBD1. The CDR3 extends over 16 amino acids. Unmatched junction bases numbered 8, after V lost 6 bases and J lost 1 base. Germline loops: CDR1 SGHAT, CDR2 FQNNGV. The CDR3 nucleotides are TGTGCCAGCAGGACGGGCCGACAGGGGAACACCGGGGAGCTGTTTTTT. Amino acids: CASRTGRQGNTGELFF.